Presented here are 8 T cell receptor beta chains from one specimen sequenced in a study of shared clonotypes between healthy human individuals (dated by TCRdb to the early 2020s). CD8 naive samples were CD45RO-negative cells positively selected for CCR7, giving a CD45RA+CCR7+ population that excluded TemRA cells. Libraries came from the immunoSEQ multiplex PCR assay. TCRdb obtained this table from immuneACCESS and retained in-frame rearrangements with V and J assigned. These tables miss some clones; where compared with another copy, unresolved V genes account for less than half of the shortfall, and the remainder is unexplained. The table for this sample lists roughly 550,000 clones; about 95% of them were counted only once. The ten largest clones capture about 0.11% of the sample. The sequencing input was naive CD8+ T cells sorted from blood. The intended sense of this specimen's cell subset or site label: CD45RA+CCR7+. Receptors were obtained from a woman aged 25 to 39 in good health.

V usage is TRBV4-2 and J usage is TRBJ2-7; 7 nucleotides agree with TRBD2. Germline V gene lookup returns CDR1 LGHNA and CDR2 YNFKEQ. V dropped 5 bases and J dropped 3; count of bases not matched to a gene: 10. The CDR3 is 15 amino acids. In DNA, the CDR3 is TGTGCCAGCAGCGCCGACCTTGGGGACTACTACGAGCAGTACTTC. This translates into CASSADLGDYYEQYF.

As for this clone: Other DNA sequences in the same sample also yield this CDR3. The rearrangement links TRBV5-1 to TRBJ1-2; possible D gene TRBD1, 5 bases. Germline V CDR1 and CDR2: SGHRS, YFSETQ. Trimming took 1 base from V and 6 from J, leaving 10 bases between them. CDR3 length equals 13 residues. CDR3 sequence: CASSLTGGDGYTF. CDR3 sequence (DNA): TGCGCCAGCAGCTTGACAGGAGGGGATGGCTACACCTTC.

The chain employs TRBV19 and TRBJ2-1; D gene uncertain. The V gene's germline CDR1 is LNHDA and CDR2 SQIVND (reference sequence). Trimming took off 0 bases at V and 9 bases at J, with 9 bases between the two ends. The CDR3 contains 13 residues. CDR3 sequence reads: CASSIDEETEQFF. The DNA for the CDR3 is TGTGCCAGTAGTATAGATGAGGAGACTGAGCAGTTCTTC.

This clone was seen once. This chain joins TRBV11-2 and TRBJ2-3, with 10 bases lining up with TRBD2. Germline V gene data show CDR1 as SGHAT and CDR2 as FQNNGV. J was trimmed by 2 bases and V by 5 bases; bases with no gene match: 13. The CDR3 extends over 18 amino acids. The CDR3 coding sequence is TGTGCCAGCAGCCCCGGGGTAGCGGGAGGATTGTTCACAGATACGCAGTATTTT. Amino acid sequence: CASSPGVAGGLFTDTQYF.

The chain employs TRBV27 and TRBJ2-1; 10 positions agree with TRBD2. The V gene end was trimmed by 10 bases and the J gene end by 10 bases; junction bases not matched to a gene: 7. Germline CDR1 MNHEY, CDR2 SMNVEV (reference sequence). The CDR3 is made up of 12 amino acids. The CDR3 DNA sequence: TGTGCCACGGCTAGCGGGAGTGACGAGCAGTTCTTC. Protein product: CATASGSDEQFF.

Comment on this clone: The same CDR3 also results from other DNA sequences found in this sample. The chain recombines TRBV27 with TRBJ2-1; D possibly uses TRBD1 or TRBD2 (5 bases each). The germline V and J ends were trimmed by 3 bases and 2 bases, with 5 bases remaining between them. CDR1 and CDR2 (germline): MNHEY, SMNVEV (reference sequence). This CDR3 is built from 13 residues. For the CDR3, the DNA is TGTGCCAGCAGTTTGGGGGCCTACAATGAGCAGTTCTTC. It translates to CASSLGAYNEQFF.

The CDR3 protein is CASSSGRRGRYEQYF. CDR3 DNA: TGTGCCAGCAGCTCGGGGCGAAGGGGAAGATACGAGCAGTACTTC. J is TRBJ2-7 and V is TRBV5-6; D is perhaps TRBD1 or TRBD2 (5 bases each). The ends were cut back, 3 bases at V and 4 bases at J, with 17 bases in the middle. The CDR3 has 15 residues. The germline V gene has CDR1 SGHDT and CDR2 YYEEEE.

The rearrangement joins TRBV7-6 to TRBJ2-1; D call uncertain. CDR3 length: 18 amino acids. The germline gives CDR1 SGHVS, CDR2 FNYEAQ. Trimming took off 0 bases at V and 1 base at J, with 16 bases between the two ends. CDR3 nucleotide sequence: TGTGCCAGCAGCTTAGCTCCGTGGGTCTCTGGTTCCTACAATGAGCAGTTCTTC. Translating it yields CASSLAPWVSGSYNEQFF.